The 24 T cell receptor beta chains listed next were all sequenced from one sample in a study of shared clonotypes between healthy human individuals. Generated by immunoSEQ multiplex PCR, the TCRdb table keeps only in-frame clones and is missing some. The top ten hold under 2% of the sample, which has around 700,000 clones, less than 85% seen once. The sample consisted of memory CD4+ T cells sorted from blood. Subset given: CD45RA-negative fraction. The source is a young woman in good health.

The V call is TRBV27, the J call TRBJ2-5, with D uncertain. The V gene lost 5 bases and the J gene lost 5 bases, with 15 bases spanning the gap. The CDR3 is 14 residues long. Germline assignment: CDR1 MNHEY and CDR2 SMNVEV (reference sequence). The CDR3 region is CASSPLLEWETQYF. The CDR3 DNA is TGTGCCAGCAGTCCCCTCCTGGAATGGGAGACCCAGTACTTC.

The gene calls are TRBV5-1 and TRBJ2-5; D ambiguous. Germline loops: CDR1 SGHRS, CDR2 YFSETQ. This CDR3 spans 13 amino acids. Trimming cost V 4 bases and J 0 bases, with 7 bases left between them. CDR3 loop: CASSADNQETQYF. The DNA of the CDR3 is TGCGCCAGCAGCGCAGACAACCAAGAGACCCAGTACTTC.

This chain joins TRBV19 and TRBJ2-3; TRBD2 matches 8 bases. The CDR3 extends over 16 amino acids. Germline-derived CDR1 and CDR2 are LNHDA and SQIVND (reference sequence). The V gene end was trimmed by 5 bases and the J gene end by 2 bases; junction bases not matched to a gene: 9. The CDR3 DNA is TGTGCCAGTAGTTTGGGGTTAGCGGGACCCACAGATACGCAGTATTTT. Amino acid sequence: CASSLGLAGPTDTQYF.

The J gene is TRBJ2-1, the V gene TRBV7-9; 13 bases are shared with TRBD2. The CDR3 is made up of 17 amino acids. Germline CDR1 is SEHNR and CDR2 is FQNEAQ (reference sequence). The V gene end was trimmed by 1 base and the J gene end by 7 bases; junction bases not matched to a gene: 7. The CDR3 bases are TGTGCCAGCAGCTTAGAGAGGGGACTAGCGGGATTAAATGAGCAGTTCTTC. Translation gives CASSLERGLAGLNEQFF.

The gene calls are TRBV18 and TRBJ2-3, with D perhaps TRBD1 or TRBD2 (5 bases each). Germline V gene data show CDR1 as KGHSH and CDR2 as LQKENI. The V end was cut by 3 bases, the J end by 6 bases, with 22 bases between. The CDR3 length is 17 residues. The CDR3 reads CASSPPRGSLKGDTQYF. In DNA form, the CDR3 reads TGTGCCAGCTCACCGCCCCGGGGCAGCTTAAAAGGGGATACGCAGTATTTT.

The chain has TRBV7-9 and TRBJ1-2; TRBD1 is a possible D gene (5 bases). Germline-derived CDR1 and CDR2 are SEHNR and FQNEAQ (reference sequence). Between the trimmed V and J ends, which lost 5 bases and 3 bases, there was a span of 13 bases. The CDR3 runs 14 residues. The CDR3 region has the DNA TGTGCCAGCAGCCCCCGGGTGGGGCACTATGGCTACACCTTC. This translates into CASSPRVGHYGYTF.

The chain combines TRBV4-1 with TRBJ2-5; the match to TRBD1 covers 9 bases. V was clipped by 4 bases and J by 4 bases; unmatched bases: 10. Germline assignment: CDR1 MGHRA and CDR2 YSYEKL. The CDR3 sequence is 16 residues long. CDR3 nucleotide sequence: TGCGCCAGCAGCCGGGGACAGGGTGGTTCGAGAGAGACCCAGTACTTC. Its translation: CASSRGQGGSRETQYF.

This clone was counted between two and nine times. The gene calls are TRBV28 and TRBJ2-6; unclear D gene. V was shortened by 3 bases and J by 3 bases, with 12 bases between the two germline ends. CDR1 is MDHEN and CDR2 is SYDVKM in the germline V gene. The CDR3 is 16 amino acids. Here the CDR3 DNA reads TGTGCCAGCAGTTTCCCGTCGTCGTATGGGGCCAACGTCCTGACTTTC. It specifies CASSFPSSYGANVLTF.

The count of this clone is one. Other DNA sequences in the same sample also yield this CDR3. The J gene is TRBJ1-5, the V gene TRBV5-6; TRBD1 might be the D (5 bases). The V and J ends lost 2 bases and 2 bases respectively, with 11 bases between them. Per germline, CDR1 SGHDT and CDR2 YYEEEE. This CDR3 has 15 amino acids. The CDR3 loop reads CASSLGAGGNQPQHF. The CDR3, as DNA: TGTGCCAGCAGCTTAGGGGCGGGCGGCAATCAGCCCCAGCATTTT.

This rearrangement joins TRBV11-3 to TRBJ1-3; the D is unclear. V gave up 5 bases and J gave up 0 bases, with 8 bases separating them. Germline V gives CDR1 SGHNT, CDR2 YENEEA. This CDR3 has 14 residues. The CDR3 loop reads CASSPDNSGNTIYF. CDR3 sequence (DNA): TGTGCCAGCAGCCCAGACAACTCTGGAAACACCATATATTTT. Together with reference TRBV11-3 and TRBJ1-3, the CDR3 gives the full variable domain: EAGVVQSPRYKIIEKKQPVAFWCNPISGHNTLYWYLQNLGQGPELLIRYENEEAVDDSQLPKDRFSAERLKGVDSTLKIQPAELGDSAVYLCASSPDNSGNTIYFGEGSWLTVV.

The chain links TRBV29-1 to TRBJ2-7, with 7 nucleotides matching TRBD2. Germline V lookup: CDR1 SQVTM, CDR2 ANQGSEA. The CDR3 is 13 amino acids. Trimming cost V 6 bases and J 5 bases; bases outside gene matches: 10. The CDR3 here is CSVGGSSVNEQYF. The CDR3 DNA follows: TGCAGCGTGGGCGGGAGCAGTGTCAACGAGCAGTACTTC.

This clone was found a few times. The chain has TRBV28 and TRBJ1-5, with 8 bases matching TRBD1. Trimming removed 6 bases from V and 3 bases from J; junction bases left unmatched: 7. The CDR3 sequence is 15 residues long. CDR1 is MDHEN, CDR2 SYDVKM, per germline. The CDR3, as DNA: TGTGCCAGCAGCGAAGGGACAGGCCCCAATCAGCCCCAGCATTTT. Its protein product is CASSEGTGPNQPQHF.

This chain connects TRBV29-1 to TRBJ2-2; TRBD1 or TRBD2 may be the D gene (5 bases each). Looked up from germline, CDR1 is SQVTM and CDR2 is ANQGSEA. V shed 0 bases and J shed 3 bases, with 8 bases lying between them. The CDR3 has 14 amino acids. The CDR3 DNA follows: TGCAGCGTTGAAGAAGGGACCCACACCGGGGAGCTGTTTTTT. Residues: CSVEEGTHTGELFF.

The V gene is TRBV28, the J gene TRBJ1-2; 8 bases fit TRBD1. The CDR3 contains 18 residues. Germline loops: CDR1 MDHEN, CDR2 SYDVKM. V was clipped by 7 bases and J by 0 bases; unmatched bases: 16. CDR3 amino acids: CASTTRRTGFRANYGYTF. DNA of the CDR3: TGTGCCAGCACGACTCGCCGGACAGGGTTCCGAGCTAACTATGGCTACACCTTC.

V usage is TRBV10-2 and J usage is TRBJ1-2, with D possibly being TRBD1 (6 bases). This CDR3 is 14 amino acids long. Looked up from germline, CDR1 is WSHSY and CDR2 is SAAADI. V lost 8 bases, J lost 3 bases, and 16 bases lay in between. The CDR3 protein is CASRAGALDYGYTF. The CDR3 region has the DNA TGCGCCAGCCGGGCAGGGGCGCTGGACTATGGCTACACCTTC.

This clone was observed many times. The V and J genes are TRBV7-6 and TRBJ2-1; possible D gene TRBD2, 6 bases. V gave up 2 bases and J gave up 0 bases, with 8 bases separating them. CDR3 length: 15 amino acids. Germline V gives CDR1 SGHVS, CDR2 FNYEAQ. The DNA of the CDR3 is TGTGCCAGCAGCTTACTAGCGACCTCCTACAATGAGCAGTTCTTC. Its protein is CASSLLATSYNEQFF.

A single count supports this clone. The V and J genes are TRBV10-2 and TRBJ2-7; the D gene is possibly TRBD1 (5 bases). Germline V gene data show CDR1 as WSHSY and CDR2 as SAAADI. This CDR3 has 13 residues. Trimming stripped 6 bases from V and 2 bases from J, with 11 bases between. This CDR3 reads CASRRARAYEQYF. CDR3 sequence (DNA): TGCGCCAGCAGGAGAGCCAGGGCCTACGAGCAGTACTTC.

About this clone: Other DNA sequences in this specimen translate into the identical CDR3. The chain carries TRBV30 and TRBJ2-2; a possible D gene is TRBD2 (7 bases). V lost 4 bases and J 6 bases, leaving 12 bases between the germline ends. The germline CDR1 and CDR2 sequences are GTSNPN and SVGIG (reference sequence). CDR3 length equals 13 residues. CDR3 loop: CAWKWGGPGELFF. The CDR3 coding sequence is TGTGCCTGGAAATGGGGGGGGCCCGGGGAGCTGTTTTTT. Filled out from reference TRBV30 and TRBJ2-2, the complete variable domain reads SQTIHQWPATLVQPVGSPLSLECTVEGTSNPNLYWYRQAAGRGLQLLFYSVGIGQISSEVPQNLSASRPQDRQFILSSKKLLLSDSGFYLCAWKWGGPGELFFGEGSRLTVL.

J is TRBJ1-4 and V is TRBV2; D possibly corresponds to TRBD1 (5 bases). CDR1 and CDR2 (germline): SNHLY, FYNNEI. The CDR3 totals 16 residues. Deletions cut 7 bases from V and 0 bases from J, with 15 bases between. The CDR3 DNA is TGTGCCAGCAAAGGGGTCCGCCTTGCAACTAATGAAAAACTGTTTTTT. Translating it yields CASKGVRLATNEKLFF. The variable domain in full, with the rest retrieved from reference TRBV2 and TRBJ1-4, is EPEVTQTPSHQVTQMGQEVILRCVPISNHLYFYWYRQILGQKVEFLVSFYNNEISEKSEIFDDQFSVERPDGSNFTLKIRSTKLEDSAMYFCASKGVRLATNEKLFFGSGTQLSVL.

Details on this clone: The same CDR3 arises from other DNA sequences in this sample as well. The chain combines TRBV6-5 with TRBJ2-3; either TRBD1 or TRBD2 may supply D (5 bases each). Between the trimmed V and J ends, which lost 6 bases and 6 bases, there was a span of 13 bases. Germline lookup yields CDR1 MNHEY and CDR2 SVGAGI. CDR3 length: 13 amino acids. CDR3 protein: CASSGTRTDTQYF. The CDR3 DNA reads TGTGCCAGCAGCGGGACGCGGACCGATACGCAGTATTTT.

In DNA, the CDR3 is TGCGCCAGCAGGCGGGAGCTCCCCTACAATGAGCAGTTCTTC. This codes for CASRRELPYNEQFF. The rearrangement uses TRBV5-1 and TRBJ2-1, with 7 positions matching TRBD2. V was clipped by 5 bases and J by 2 bases; unmatched bases: 4. CDR1 and CDR2 from the germline V gene are SGHRS and YFSETQ. The CDR3 is 14 amino acids.

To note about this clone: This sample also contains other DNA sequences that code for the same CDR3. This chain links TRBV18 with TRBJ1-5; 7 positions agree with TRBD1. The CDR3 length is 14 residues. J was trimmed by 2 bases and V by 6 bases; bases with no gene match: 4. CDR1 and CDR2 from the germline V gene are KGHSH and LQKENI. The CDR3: CASSPGGGNQPQHF. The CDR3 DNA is TGTGCCAGCTCCCCAGGGGGGGGCAATCAGCCCCAGCATTTT.

Here the CDR3 DNA reads TGTGCCAGCAGAAAGGGTAACCAGCCCCAGCATTTT. Residues: CASRKGNQPQHF. The chain is built from TRBV2 and TRBJ1-5; D ambiguous. V was shortened by 6 bases and J by 7 bases, with 10 bases between the two germline ends. The germline V gene has CDR1 SNHLY and CDR2 FYNNEI. The CDR3 is made up of 12 amino acids.

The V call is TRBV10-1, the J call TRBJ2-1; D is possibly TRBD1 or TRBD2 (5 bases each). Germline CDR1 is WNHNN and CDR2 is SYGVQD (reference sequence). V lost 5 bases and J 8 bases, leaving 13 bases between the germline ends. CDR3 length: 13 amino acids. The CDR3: CASSRGFRDEQFF. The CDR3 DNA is TGCGCCAGCAGTCGGGGCTTTCGGGATGAGCAGTTCTTC.